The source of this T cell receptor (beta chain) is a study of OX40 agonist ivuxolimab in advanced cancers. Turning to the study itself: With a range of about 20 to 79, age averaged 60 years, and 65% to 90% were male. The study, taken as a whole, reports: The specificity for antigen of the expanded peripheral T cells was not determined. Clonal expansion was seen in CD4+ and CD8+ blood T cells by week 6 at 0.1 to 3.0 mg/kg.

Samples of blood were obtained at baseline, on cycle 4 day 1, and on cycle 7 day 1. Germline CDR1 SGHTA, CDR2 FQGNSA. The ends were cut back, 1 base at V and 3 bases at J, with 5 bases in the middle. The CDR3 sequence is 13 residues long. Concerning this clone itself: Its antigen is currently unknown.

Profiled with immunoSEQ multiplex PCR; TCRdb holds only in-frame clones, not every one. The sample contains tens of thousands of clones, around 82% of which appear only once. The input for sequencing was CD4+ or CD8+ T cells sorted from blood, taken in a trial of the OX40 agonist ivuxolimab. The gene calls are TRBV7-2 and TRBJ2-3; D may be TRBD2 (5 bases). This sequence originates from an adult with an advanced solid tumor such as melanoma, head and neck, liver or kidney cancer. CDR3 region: CASSLGGTDTQYF. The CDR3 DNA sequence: TGTGCCAGCAGCTTAGGAGGGACAGATACGCAGTATTTT.